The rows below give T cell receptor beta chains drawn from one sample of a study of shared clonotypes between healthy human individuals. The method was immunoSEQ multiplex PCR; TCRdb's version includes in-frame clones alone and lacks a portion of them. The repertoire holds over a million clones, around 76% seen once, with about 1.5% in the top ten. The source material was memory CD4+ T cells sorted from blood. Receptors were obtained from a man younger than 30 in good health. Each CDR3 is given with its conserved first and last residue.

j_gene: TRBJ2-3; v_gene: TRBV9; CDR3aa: CASSARLAGNADTQYF
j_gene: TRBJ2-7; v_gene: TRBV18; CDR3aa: CASSPTGSSYEQYF
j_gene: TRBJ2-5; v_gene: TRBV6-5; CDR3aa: CASRGLAQETQYF
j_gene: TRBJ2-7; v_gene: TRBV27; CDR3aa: CASSFSEAGYEQYF
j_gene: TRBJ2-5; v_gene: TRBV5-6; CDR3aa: CASSLSRIQETQYF
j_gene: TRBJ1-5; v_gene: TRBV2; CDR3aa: CASSLDIQGPQHF
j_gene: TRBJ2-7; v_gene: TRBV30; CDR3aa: CAWSVGTPKISYEQYF
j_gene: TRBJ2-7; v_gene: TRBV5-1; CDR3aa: CASSETGTYEQYF
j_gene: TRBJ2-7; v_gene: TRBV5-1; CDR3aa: CASSLTSGSYEQYF
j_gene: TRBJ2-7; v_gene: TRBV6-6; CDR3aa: CASTPWGGEQYF
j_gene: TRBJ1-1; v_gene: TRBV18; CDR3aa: CASSPRSGQGNTEAFF
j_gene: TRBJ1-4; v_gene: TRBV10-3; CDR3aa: CAIKQGAREKLFF
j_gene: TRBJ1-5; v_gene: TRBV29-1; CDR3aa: CSVGGGSDQPQHF
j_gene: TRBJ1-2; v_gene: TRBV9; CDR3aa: CASSASTGGNYGYTF
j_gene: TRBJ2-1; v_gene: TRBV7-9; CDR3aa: CASSLGLAPNEQFF
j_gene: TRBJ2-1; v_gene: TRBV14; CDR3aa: CASSQKWDLSSYNEQFF
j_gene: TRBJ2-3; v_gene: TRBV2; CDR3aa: CASSTDSSSTDTQYF
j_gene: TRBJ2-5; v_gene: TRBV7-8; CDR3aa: CASSPRETQYF
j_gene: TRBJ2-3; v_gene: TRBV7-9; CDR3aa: CASSLEGLTDTQYF
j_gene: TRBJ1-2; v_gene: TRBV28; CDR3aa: CASSLAQGRGGYTF
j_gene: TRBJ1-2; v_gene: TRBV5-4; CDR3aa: CASSLEAYGYTF
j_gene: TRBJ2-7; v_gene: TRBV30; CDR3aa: CAWSEYREQYF
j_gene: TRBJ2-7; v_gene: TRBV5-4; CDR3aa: CASSPRDSSYEQYF
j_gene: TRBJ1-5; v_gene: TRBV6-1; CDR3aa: CASSERLGNQPQHF
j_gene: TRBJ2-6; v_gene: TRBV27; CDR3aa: CASSLGWLSGANVLTF
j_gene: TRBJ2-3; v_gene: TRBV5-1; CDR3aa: CASSPRAVNTDTQYF
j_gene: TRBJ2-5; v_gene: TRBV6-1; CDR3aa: CASTGVQTQYF
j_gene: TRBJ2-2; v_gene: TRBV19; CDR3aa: CASSIAPGTGELFF